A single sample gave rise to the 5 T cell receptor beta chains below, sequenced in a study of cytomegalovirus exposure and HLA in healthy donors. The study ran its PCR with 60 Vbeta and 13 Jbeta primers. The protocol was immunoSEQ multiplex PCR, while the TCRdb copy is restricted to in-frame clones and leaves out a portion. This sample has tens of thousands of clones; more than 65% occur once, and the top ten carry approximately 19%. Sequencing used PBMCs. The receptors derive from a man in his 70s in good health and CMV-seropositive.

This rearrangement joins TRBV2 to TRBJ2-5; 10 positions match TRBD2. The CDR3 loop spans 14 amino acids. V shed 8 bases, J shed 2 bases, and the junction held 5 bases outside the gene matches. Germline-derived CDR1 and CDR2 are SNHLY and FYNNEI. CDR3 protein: CASGWTSGQETQYF. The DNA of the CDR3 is TGTGCCAGCGGATGGACTAGCGGACAAGAGACCCAGTACTTC.

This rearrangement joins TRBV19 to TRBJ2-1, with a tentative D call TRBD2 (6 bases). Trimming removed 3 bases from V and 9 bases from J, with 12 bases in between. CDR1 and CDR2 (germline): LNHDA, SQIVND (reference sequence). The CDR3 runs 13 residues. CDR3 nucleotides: TGTGCCAGTAGTATGCACGGAGGGAGTGAGCAGTTCTTC. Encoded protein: CASSMHGGSEQFF.

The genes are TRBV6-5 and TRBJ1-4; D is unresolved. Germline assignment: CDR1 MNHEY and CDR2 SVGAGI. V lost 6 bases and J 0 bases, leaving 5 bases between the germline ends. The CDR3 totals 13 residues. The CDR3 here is CASRATTNEKLFF. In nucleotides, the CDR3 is TGTGCCAGCAGAGCCACAACTAATGAAAAACTGTTTTTT.

CDR3 sequence reads: CASSERRAHTGELFF. The CDR3, as DNA: TGTGCCAGCAGTGAACGCAGGGCACACACCGGGGAGCTGTTTTTT. The chain links TRBV6-1 to TRBJ2-2; tentative D call: TRBD1 (5 bases). The germline CDR1 and CDR2 sequences are MNHNS and SASEGT. The CDR3 is made up of 15 amino acids. V gave up 2 bases and J gave up 3 bases, with 10 bases separating them.

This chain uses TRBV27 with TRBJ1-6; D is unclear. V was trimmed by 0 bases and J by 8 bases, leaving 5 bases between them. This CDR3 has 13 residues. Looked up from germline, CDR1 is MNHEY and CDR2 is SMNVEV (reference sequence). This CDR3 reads CASSLSQDSPLHF. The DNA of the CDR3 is TGTGCCAGCAGTTTATCGCAGGATTCACCCCTCCACTTT.